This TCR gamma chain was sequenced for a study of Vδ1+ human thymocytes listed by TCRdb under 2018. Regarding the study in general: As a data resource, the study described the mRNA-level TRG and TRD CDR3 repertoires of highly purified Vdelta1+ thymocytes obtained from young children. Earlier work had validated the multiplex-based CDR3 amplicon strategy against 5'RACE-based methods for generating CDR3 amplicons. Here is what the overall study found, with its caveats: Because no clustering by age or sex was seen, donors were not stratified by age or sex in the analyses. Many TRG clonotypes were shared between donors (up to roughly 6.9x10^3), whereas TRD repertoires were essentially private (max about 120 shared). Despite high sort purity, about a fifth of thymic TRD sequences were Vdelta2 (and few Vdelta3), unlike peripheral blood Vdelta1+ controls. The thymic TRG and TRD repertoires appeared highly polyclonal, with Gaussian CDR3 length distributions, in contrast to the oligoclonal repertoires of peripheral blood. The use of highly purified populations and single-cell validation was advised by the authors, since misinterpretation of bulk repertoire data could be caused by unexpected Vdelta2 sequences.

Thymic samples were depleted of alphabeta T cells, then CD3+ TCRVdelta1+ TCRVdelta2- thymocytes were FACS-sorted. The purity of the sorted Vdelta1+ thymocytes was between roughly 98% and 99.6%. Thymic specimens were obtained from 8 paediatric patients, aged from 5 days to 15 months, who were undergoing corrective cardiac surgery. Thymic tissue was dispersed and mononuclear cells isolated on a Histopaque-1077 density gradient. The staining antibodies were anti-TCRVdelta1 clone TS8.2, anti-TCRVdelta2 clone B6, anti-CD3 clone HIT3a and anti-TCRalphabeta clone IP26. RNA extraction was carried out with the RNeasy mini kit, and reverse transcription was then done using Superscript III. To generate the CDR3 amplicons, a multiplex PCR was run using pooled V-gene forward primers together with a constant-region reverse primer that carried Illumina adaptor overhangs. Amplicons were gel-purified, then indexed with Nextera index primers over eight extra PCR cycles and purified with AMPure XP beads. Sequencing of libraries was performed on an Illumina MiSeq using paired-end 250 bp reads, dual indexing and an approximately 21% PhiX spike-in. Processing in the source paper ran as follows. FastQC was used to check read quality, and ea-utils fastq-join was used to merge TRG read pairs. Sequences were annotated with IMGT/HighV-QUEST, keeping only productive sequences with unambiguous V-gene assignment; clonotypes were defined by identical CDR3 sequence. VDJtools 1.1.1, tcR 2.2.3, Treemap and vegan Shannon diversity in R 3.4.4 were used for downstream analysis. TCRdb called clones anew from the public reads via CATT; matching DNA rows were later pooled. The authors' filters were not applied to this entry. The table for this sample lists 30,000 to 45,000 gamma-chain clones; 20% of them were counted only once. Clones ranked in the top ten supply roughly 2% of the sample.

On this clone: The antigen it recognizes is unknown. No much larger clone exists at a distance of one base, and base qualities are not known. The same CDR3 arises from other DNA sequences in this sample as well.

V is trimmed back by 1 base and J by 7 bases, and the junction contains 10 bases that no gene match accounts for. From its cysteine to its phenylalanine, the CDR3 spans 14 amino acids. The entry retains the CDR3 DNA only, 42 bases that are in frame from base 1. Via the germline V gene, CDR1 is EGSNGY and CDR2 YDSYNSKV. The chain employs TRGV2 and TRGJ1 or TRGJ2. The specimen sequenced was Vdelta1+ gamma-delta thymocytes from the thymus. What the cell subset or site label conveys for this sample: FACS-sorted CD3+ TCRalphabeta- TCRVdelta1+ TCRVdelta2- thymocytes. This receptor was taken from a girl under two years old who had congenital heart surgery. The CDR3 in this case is CATWDGLGGYKKLF. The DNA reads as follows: TGTGCCACCTGGGACGGCCTGGGTGGATATAAGAAACTCTTT.